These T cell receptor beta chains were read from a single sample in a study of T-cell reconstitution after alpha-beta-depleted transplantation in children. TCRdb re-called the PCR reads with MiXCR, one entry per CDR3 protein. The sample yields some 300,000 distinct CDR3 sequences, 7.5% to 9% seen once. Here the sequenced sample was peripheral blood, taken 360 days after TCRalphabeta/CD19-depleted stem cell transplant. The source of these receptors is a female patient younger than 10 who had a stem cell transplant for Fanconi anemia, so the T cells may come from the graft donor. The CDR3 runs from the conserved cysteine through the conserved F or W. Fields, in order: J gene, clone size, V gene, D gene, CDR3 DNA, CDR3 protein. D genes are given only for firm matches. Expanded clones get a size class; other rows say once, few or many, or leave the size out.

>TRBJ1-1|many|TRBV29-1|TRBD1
TGCAGCGTAGCCAGGACAGGGAGGGGGACTGAAGCTTTCTTT
CSVARTGRGTEAFF
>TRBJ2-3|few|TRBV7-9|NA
TGTGCCAGCAGCTTACCGCTCCCAGATACGCAGTATTTT
CASSLPLPDTQYF
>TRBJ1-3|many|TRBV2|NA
TGTGCCAGCAGTCAAGCAGGATCCTCTGGAAACACCATATATTTT
CASSQAGSSGNTIYF
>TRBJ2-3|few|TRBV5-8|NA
TGTGCCAGCAGCTTGGGCTTGGTGACGGGAGATACGCAGTATTTT
CASSLGLVTGDTQYF
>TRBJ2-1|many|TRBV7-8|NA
TGTGCCAGCAGCTTAGTAGAACCCCGTAACAATGAGCAGTTCTTC
CASSLVEPRNNEQFF
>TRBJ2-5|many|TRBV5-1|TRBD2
TGCGCCAGCAGCTTCCTAGGACTAGCGGGAGAGACCCAGTACTTC
CASSFLGLAGETQYF
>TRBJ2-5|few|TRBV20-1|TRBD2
TGCAGTGCTAGAGATACGGGGGGGCCGTTACAAGAGACCCAGTACTTC
CSARDTGGPLQETQYF
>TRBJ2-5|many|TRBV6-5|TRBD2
TGTGCCAGCAGTTACTCTGGAGTAGCGGGGGAGCAGACCCAGTACTTC
CASSYSGVAGEQTQYF
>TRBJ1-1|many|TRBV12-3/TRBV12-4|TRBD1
TGTGCCAGCAGGGCAGGGACAGGGGCCTTTGAGGTTTTCTTT
CASRAGTGAFEVFF
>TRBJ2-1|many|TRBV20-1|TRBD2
TGCAGTGCTAGAGGTCCGGGACTAGCGGGGGGGCCGCTGTACAATGAGCAGTTCTTC
CSARGPGLAGGPLYNEQFF
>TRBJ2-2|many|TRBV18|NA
TGTGCCAGCTCACGAGTCCAAGGCGGCGTTGCGAACACCGGGGAGCTGTTTTTT
CASSRVQGGVANTGELFF
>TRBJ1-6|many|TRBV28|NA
TGTGCCAGCAGTTCAGGGGCAGATTATAATTCACCCCTCCACTTT
CASSSGADYNSPLHF
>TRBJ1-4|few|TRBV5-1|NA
TGCGCCAGCAGCTTGGAAGCCTTTAATGAAAAACTGTTTTTT
CASSLEAFNEKLFF
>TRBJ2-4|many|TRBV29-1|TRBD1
TGCAGCGTGCAGACAGGGTTCAAAAACATTCAGTACTTC
CSVQTGFKNIQYF
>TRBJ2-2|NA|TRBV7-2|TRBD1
TGTGCCAGCAGTCAGACAGGGACCGGGGAGCTGTTTTTT
CASSQTGTGELFF
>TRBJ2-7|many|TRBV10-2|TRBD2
TGCGCCAGCAGTGAGTCGATGGGACTAGAGTCCTACGAGCAGTACTTC
CASSESMGLESYEQYF
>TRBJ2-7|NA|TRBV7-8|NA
TGTGCCAGCAGCTCCTTCTCAAGCTCCTACGAGCAGTACTTC
CASSSFSSSYEQYF
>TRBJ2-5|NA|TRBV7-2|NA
TGTGCCAGCAGCTTTGTCGAATGGGAAGAGACCCAGTACTTC
CASSFVEWEETQYF
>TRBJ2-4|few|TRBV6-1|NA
TGTGCCAGCGACTTTCCGTGGGGGAAAAGCGGGGCCAAAAACATTCAGTACTTC
CASDFPWGKSGAKNIQYF
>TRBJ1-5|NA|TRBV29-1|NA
TGCAGCGTACATCCGGAGGACTATAGCAATCAGCCCCAGCATTTT
CSVHPEDYSNQPQHF
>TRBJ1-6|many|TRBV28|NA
TGTGCCAGCAGTCAGAGTTTCTGGCCTAATTCACCCCTCCACTTT
CASSQSFWPNSPLHF
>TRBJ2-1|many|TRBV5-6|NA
TGTGCCAGCAGCTGGGCCGGGACCGGGTATAGCGATGAGCAGTTCTTC
CASSWAGTGYSDEQFF
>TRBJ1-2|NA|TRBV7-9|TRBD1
TGTGCCAGCTGGGGGACAGGGACTAACTATGGCTACACCTTC
CASWGTGTNYGYTF